The 2 T cell receptor beta chains below were found in one sample sequenced in a study of T-cell memory formation after mild COVID-19. MiXCR, run by TCRdb on the 5' RACE reads, gives a single entry per CDR3 protein. Among about 100,000 distinct CDR3 sequences listed, 8.5% to 14% were seen once. The source material was PBMCs or a T cell subset sorted from them (not recorded which). These receptors were collected from a man aged 18 to 29 who had mild COVID-19 (a few samples of this study predate the infection). Cell type and time point are not known.

This clonotype was recorded at least ten times. V is TRBV25-1 and J is TRBJ2-3; perhaps TRBD1 as D (6 bases). The germline gives CDR1 MGHDK, CDR2 SYGVNS. V lost 7 bases to trimming and J lost 1 base, with 12 bases between them. There are 14 residues in the CDR3. The CDR3 bases are TGTGCCAGCACATCAGGGGCTGGCACAGATACGCAGTATTTT. Translating gives CASTSGAGTDTQYF.

This clonotype came up a few times. The chain carries TRBV27 and TRBJ1-2, with D hard to call. Trimming removed 8 bases at V and 4 bases at J, with 17 bases between. The CDR3 is 14 residues long. Germline-derived CDR1 and CDR2 are MNHEY and SMNVEV (reference sequence). The CDR3, as DNA: TGTGCCAGCCGTGAGGGAAGCTCGGTCTATGGCTACACCTTC. Protein product: CASREGSSVYGYTF.